This TCR beta chain was recorded in a study of shared clonotypes between healthy human individuals. Broader study findings: Depth of sequencing was expected to influence donor clonotype sharing. The naive CD4 repertoires of a handful of donors were compared, and approximately 5% of clonotypes were shared.

The ends lost 4 bases at V and 5 bases at J; junction bases unmatched: 8. Looked up from germline, CDR1 is SGHRS and CDR2 is YFSETQ. This CDR3 comprises 16 residues. Only in-frame clones appear in the TCRdb table, and some are missing; sequencing was by immunoSEQ multiplex PCR. This table holds around 940,000 clones, approximately 80% found once. On this clone: Its antigen remains unidentified. Other DNA variants within this sample encode the same CDR3.

The V and J genes are TRBV5-1 and TRBJ2-3; TRBD2 aligns across 12 bases. Input material: memory CD4+ T cells sorted from blood. Subset indicated: CD45RA-negative fraction. The receptor's source is a man between 18 and 29 years old in good health. The CDR3 coding sequence is TGCGCCAGCAGCCCTCGGACTAGCGGGGTCGGAGATACGCAGTATTTT. It codes for CASSPRTSGVGDTQYF. The variable domain in full, with the rest retrieved from reference TRBV5-1 and TRBJ2-3, is KAGVTQTPRYLIKTRGQQVTLSCSPISGHRSVSWYQQTPGQGLQFLFEYFSETQRNKGNFPGRFSGRQFSNSRSEMNVSTLELGDSALYLCASSPRTSGVGDTQYFGPGTRLTVL.